Included here is one T cell receptor (beta chain) sequence, with context. Its target antigen remains unknown. Base qualities are not provided; no much larger clone lies one nucleotide away. V is shortened by 2 bases, J by 4 bases, and the region joining them spans 8 bases. CDR3 length: 13 amino acids, cysteine to phenylalanine. CDR3 DNA only is kept here, 39 bases in frame from base 1. CDR1 is given as MDHEN and CDR2 as SYDVKM, both from the germline V gene. These data originate in a study of cytomegalovirus exposure and HLA in healthy donors (dated by TCRdb to between 2016 and 2019). The study in broad terms: An earlier analysis of some 600 of the donors reported about 300 Gb of sequence data and some 110 million unique TCR beta sequences obtained from roughly 170 million T cells. Rather than using new phenotypic data, the later analysis identified candidate immune exposures from TCR beta sequences and from how often those sequences occurred across donors. Typing coverage varied by locus: roughly 629-640 donors for A, B, C, DRB1 and DQB1; some 520 for DQA1; more than 600 for DPA1; fewer than 480 for DPB1. HLA typing covered class I and class II loci at four-digit resolution. Several DR-DQ haplotypes were treated as single units for association and clustering because of strong linkage in the cohort. To decide whether each TCR beta V gene segment behaved as functional or pseudogenic, an earlier analysis of some 600 of the donors relied on high-throughput TCR beta sequencing. Besides the first cohort of approximately 710 subjects, a separate validation cohort made up of 120 different subjects was used. Donor age, sex, ethnicity and CMV serostatus were compiled together with the repertoire data. Among 300 to 450 genotyped donors of the cohort, an average of around 240,000 unique TCR beta nucleotide sequences were sequenced per donor, roughly 20% of them non-productive. The study used immunosequencing to profile the T cell repertoires of 600 to 850 subjects and linked those repertoires to cytomegalovirus serostatus. In a later genetic analysis, genome-wide SNP genotypes for about 55% of the roughly 700 donors were used, and that subset was treated as a discovery cohort. Every repertoire in the discovery cohort had been generated on one and the same sequencing platform. The study was designed to test whether signatures of past pathogen exposure could be identified by cataloging public T cell receptors. The study combined high-throughput TCR immunosequencing, statistical association of individual TCRs with disease status, and machine learning to predict cytomegalovirus infection status. A later analysis re-examined previously published TCR beta repertoires from more than 600 donors and added high-resolution HLA genotyping to investigate patterns of TCR occurrence. Approximately 330 gigabases of sequencing data and roughly 80 million unique TCR sequences made up an early release that covered nearly 650 HLA-typed donors. Among the approximately 420 genotyped donors, around 81% belonged to the genetic ancestry cluster associated with self-reported Caucasian donors.

In total, 630 or so healthy bone marrow donors made up the cohort. At the time of sampling, all cohort members were nominally healthy, though unrecorded immune exposures were likely present. The donor tested CMV seronegative and was one of the 352 seronegative cohort members. Each donor provided a peripheral blood sample, and peripheral blood mononuclear cells were used for TCR beta sequencing. The Qiagen DNeasy Blood Extraction Kit was used to extract genomic DNA from the blood cell samples. The receptor library was made with the immunoSEQ multiplex PCR assay. A mixture of 60 forward primers for TCR Vbeta segments and 13 reverse primers for TCR Jbeta segments was used in the multiplex PCR. The CDR3 region of rearranged TCR beta genes was amplified from genomic DNA with a multiplex PCR assay. Amplified TCR beta libraries were sequenced as 87-base-pair reads on the Illumina HiSeq System. The authors' analysis ran thus. A later analysis tallied tens of millions of unique TCR beta chains across the 640 or so repertoires, and some 10 million of those chains were shared by two or more donors. Raw reads were error-corrected and collapsed into unique sequences with a nearest-neighbor algorithm that merged closely related sequences to remove PCR and sequencing errors. To assign V, D and J gene segments, CDR3 sequences were aligned to IMGT reference sequences. For a sequence to be retained, at least a six-nucleotide match to both a V gene segment and a J gene segment was required. Rearrangements were called productive when the CDR3 lacked stop codons and stayed in frame with V and J; all others were non-productive. Following IMGT convention, CDR3 was defined as the stretch from the second conserved V-encoded cysteine to the conserved J-encoded phenylalanine. Sequences without an unambiguous match to a single V gene segment were excluded from the earlier analysis of several hundred of the donors. An earlier analysis of 500 to 700 of the donors classified V segments as functional when productive rearrangements were above 56.7% and as segregating when the standard deviation between donors was above 5%. A statistical classification framework was built to diagnose cytomegalovirus status from the catalog of TCR beta chain sequences. In a later analysis, V and J genes were assigned by comparing TCR nucleotide sequences against IMGT/GENE-DB human TR gene sequences. The TCRdist pipeline was used in a later analysis to assign CDR3 sequences and most-parsimonious VDJ recombination scenarios. In a later analysis, each TCR beta chain was defined by its CDR3 amino acid sequence together with its V-gene family, and reads without a unique V-gene family were excluded. In a later analysis, fewer than 650 highly shared, low-generation-probability nucleotide sequences were removed to address suspected cross-contamination and a sequencing artifact. In a later analysis, a clonal expansion index was calculated for each public chain from normalized within-repertoire ranks of inferred template counts. In a later analysis, generation probabilities were computed with a VDJ recombination model fitted to out-of-frame rearrangements, and the resulting probabilities were checked against IGoR. Hypergeometric tests were used in a later analysis to score TCR-TCR, TCR-HLA and TCR-CMV co-occurrence, with a repertoire-size bias correction applied to the TCR pairs. To estimate false discovery rates, a later analysis permuted the HLA or CMV assignments 20 times. A later analysis grouped co-occurring TCRs with DBSCAN, adding TCRdist sequence similarity when clustering within HLA-allele-positive subsets. For co-occurrence clustering, repertoires with fewer than 30,000 or more than 120,000 public chains were excluded, along with roughly five repertoires with anomalous nucleotide sharing. Imported from immuneACCESS, the table was reduced by TCRdb to in-frame sequences with V and J called. These copies leave out some clones; in studies compared against another copy, an unresolved V gene accounts for under half, and the cause of the remainder is not known. V, J and clone size reflect that table, while D and trimming were determined from the DNA. The sample table shows about 200,000 clones, and 82% are seen once. About 3% of the sample lies in the top ten.

Overall study outcomes, separate from this receptor: While some public TCRs were present in many individuals, most TCR sequences turned up only very rarely across donors. In an earlier analysis of 587 of the donors, most TCR beta V segments appeared in productive rearrangements about 87% or about 30% of the time, broadly matching IMGT annotations. The earlier analysis of approximately 560 of the donors excluded some 16 rarely observed V segments, including chromosome 9 orphons, because counts were too low. The cohort was sequenced for TCR beta chains only, and without alpha or paired-chain data the features that could be detected were limited. A further reported finding was that TCR beta sequences accurately predicted the HLA-A and HLA-B alleles for most subjects in the first cohort. The presence/absence analyses assumed that sequencing depth was roughly uniform across donors, and that assumption may not be true. A later analysis found that most CMV-associated TCR beta chains appeared HLA-restricted, with HLA associations seemingly driven largely by CMV exposure. The sequencing pipeline was judged likely to have produced a cluster of highly shared sequence variants as a technical artifact. Strong co-occurrence of HLA alleles, especially DR and DQ, made assigning TCR associations to individual alleles difficult. The 87-base-pair reads could not distinguish some IMGT-functional V segments, including TRBV6-2 and TRBV6-3, so those segments were excluded. Specific HLA alleles were associated with 15,000 to 20,000 TCR beta sequences at a false discovery rate of 0.05 in a later analysis. According to a later analysis, TCR association rates differed among HLA loci, with DRB1 alleles showing the most associated TCRs and HLA-C alleles showing the fewest. Because HLA typing was missing for some donors at each locus, association tests included only the typed subset. A few of the identified cytomegalovirus-associated TCR beta chains were confirmed in vitro to be specific for cytomegalovirus antigens. In both the original and validation cohorts, the classifier was reported to diagnose cytomegalovirus status with high specificity and sensitivity. A total of fewer than 200 TCR beta chains were listed by the study as associated with cytomegalovirus. A later analysis found that HLA-associated TCR beta chains were more clonally expanded and had lower generation probabilities than equally common non-associated chains. In a later genetic analysis, fewer N-insertions in productive TCRs were reported among donors in an Asian-associated ancestry cluster than the roughly 640-donor mean. In a later genetic analysis, a missense DCLRE1C variant was associated with V-gene and J-gene trimming of TCR beta chains, and the association was replicated in an independent cohort. Immune exposure information for the cohort was limited to CMV serostatus. A later analysis reported that several top co-occurrence clusters appeared linked to parvovirus B19, influenza, CMV and Epstein-Barr virus. Linkage disequilibrium might explain the correlated functional status among segregating V segments, but an unknown experimental factor could not be ruled out. It was suggested by the authors that the approach could potentially be generalized to other disease states and immunological phenotypes.

The receptor was derived from a woman aged 40 to 55 in good health and CMV-seronegative. The specimen was PBMCs. Recombination linked TRBV28 to TRBJ1-2; the D segment could be TRBD1, given 6 matching bases. CDR3 reads: CASSLGGSYGYTF. The nucleotide sequence is TGTGCCAGCAGTTTAGGGGGCTCCTATGGCTACACCTTC.